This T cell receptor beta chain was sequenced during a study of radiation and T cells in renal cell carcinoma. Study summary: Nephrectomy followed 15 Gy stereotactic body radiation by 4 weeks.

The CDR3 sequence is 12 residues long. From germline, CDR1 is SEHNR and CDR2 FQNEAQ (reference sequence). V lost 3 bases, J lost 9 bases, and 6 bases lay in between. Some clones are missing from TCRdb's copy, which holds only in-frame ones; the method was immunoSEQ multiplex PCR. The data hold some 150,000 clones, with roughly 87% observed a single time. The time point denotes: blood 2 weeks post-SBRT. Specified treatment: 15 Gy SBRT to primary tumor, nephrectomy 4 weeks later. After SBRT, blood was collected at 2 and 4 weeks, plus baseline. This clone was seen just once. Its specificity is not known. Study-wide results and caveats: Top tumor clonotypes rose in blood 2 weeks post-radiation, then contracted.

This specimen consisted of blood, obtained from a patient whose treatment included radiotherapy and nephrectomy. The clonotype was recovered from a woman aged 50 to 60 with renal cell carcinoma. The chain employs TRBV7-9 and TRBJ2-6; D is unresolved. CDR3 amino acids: CASSFASNVLTF. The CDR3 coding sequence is TGTGCCAGCAGCTTTGCCAGCAACGTCCTGACTTTC.